One and the same sample provided the 29 T cell receptor beta chains below, sequenced in a study of blood T cell repertoires in COVID-19. Measured with immunoSEQ multiplex PCR; TCRdb has only the in-frame clones, and not every one. The data show about 210,000 clones, about 87% seen once. Input material: PBMCs or T cells enriched from blood (not recorded which). These receptors originate from a man between 18 and 29 years old with acute COVID-19.

V gene TRBV28 combines with J gene TRBJ2-5; the match to TRBD2 covers 16 bases. The ends lost 8 bases at V and 1 base at J; junction bases unmatched: 7. The V gene's germline CDR1 is MDHEN and CDR2 SYDVKM. This CDR3 is built from 17 residues. CDR3 residues: CASAGTSGRAGQETQYF. DNA for the CDR3: TGTGCCAGCGCTGGGACTAGCGGGAGGGCGGGCCAAGAGACCCAGTACTTC. Variable domain in full (rest from reference TRBV28 and TRBJ2-5): DVKVTQSSRYLVKRTGEKVFLECVQDMDHENMFWYRQDPGLGLRLIYFSYDVKMKEKGDIPEGYSVSREKKERFSLILESASTNQTSMYLCASAGTSGRAGQETQYFGPGTRLLVL.

The chain links TRBV13 to TRBJ2-1; 13 bases map to TRBD2. Germline V gene lookup returns CDR1 PRHDT and CDR2 FYEKMQ (reference sequence). The length of the CDR3 is 17 residues. After removal of 4 bases from V and 4 bases from J, the junction contained 7 bases not matched to a gene. The CDR3 loop is CASSSSMGLAGYNEQFF. The CDR3 coding sequence is TGTGCCAGCAGCTCGTCCATGGGACTAGCGGGGTACAATGAGCAGTTCTTC.

This rearrangement joins TRBV18 to TRBJ2-1; TRBD2 matches at 8 bases. CDR3 size: 16 residues. V gave up 3 bases and J gave up 5 bases; unmatched junction bases: 9. The germline gives CDR1 KGHSH, CDR2 LQKENI. The CDR3 DNA reads TGTGCCAGCTCACCGATTACTAGCGGAGAAGACAATGAGCAGTTCTTC. Protein product: CASSPITSGEDNEQFF. The variable domain in full, with the rest retrieved from reference TRBV18 and TRBJ2-1, is NAGVMQNPRHLVRRRGQEARLRCSPMKGHSHVYWYRQLPEEGLKFMVYLQKENIIDESGMPKERFSAEFPKEGPSILRIQQVVRGDSAAYFCASSPITSGEDNEQFFGPGTRLTVL.

The chain is built from TRBV23-1 and TRBJ1-5; 12 bases fit TRBD1. TRBV23-1 is given ORF status, its function remaining uncertain. The V and J ends lost 3 bases and 6 bases, in that order; junction bases with no gene match: 12. The CDR3 consists of 18 residues. The CDR3 nucleotides are TGCGCCAGCAGTCAGCCCCCGGGACAGGGGGCTACTTGTCAGCCCCAGCATTTT. Translation: CASSQPPGQGATCQPQHF.

This chain links TRBV12-3 or TRBV12-4 with TRBJ2-4, with D possibly matching TRBD2 (5 bases). V lost 5 bases, J lost 8 bases, and 10 bases lay in between. This CDR3 is 12 amino acids long. The CDR3 bases are TGTGCCAGCAGTGGGAACGGGGACATTCAGTACTTC. Residues: CASSGNGDIQYF.

The chain uses TRBV6-5 and TRBJ2-7; D might be TRBD1 (6 bases). The CDR3 is made up of 13 amino acids. Germline V gene data show CDR1 as MNHEY and CDR2 as SVGAGI. With 8 bases removed from V and 4 bases from J, the gap between germline ends came to 15 bases. The chain's CDR3 is CASLAGDNYEQYF. CDR3 sequence (DNA): TGTGCCAGCCTGGCAGGGGATAATTACGAGCAGTACTTC.

The CDR3 protein is CASSYASGEGIEQYF. In DNA, the CDR3 is TGCGCCAGCAGCTACGCCTCGGGGGAAGGAATCGAGCAGTACTTC. This chain joins TRBV4-1 and TRBJ2-7, with a possible D match to TRBD2 (6 bases). V was clipped by 5 bases and J by 6 bases, with 20 bases between them. The CDR3 totals 15 residues. Germline V CDR1 and CDR2: MGHRA, YSYEKL.

The rearrangement uses TRBV10-1 and TRBJ2-5; D remains unclear. Trimming removed 3 bases from V and 1 base from J, with 6 bases in between. CDR3 size: 13 residues. The germline gives CDR1 WNHNN, CDR2 SYGVQD (reference sequence). In DNA, the CDR3 is TGCGCCAGCAGTGACAGGTTCCAAGAGACCCAGTACTTC. Its translation is CASSDRFQETQYF.

This sequence joins TRBV6-1 and TRBJ2-4; 10 bases map to TRBD2. Looked up from germline, CDR1 is MNHNS and CDR2 is SASEGT. CDR3 size: 17 residues. Losses at the gene ends were 3 bases for V and 3 bases for J; bases not matched to a gene: 8. The CDR3: CASSDTWTSGYKNIQYF. DNA for the CDR3: TGTGCCAGCAGTGACACTTGGACTAGCGGATACAAAAACATTCAGTACTTC.

V usage is TRBV11-3 and J usage is TRBJ2-1, with D possibly matching TRBD2 (6 bases). V lost 5 bases and J 0 bases, leaving 8 bases between the germline ends. CDR1 is SGHNT and CDR2 is YENEEA in the germline V gene. The CDR3 is made up of 14 amino acids. CDR3 sequence reads: CASSVDYSYNEQFF. The CDR3 bases are TGTGCCAGCAGCGTGGACTACTCCTACAATGAGCAGTTCTTC. Full variable domain (remainder filled in from reference TRBV11-3 and TRBJ2-1): EAGVVQSPRYKIIEKKQPVAFWCNPISGHNTLYWYLQNLGQGPELLIRYENEEAVDDSQLPKDRFSAERLKGVDSTLKIQPAELGDSAVYLCASSVDYSYNEQFFGPGTRLTVL.

The chain is built from TRBV19 and TRBJ1-2; TRBD1 might be the D (5 bases). Trimming took 7 bases from V and 1 from J, leaving 13 bases between them. Germline CDR1 reads LNHDA; CDR2 reads SQIVND (reference sequence). CDR3 length equals 14 residues. The chain's CDR3 is CASTPGQGNYGYTF. CDR3 DNA sequence: TGTGCCAGTACCCCCGGGCAGGGTAACTATGGCTACACCTTC.

The chain combines TRBV7-2 with TRBJ1-3; possible D gene TRBD1, 6 bases. V was shortened by 5 bases and J by 2 bases, with 19 bases between the two germline ends. There are 17 residues in the CDR3. Germline values: CDR1 SGHTA, CDR2 FQGNSA. This chain's CDR3 is CASSHIPIRDTGNTIYF. CDR3 DNA sequence: TGTGCCAGCAGCCACATCCCGATCCGGGACACTGGAAACACCATATATTTT.

This chain connects TRBV28 to TRBJ2-5; 8 bases line up with TRBD1. The CDR3 has 12 amino acids. V was clipped by 6 bases and J by 7 bases; unmatched bases: 4. The germline gives CDR1 MDHEN, CDR2 SYDVKM. The CDR3 DNA is TGTGCCAGCAGCCTAGGGACAGGGACCCAGTACTTC. Translated, it gives CASSLGTGTQYF.

The chain recombines TRBV3-1 (or the pseudogene TRBV3-2) with TRBJ1-1, with D possibly being TRBD1 (5 bases). V gave up 6 bases and J gave up 5 bases, with 19 bases separating them. The CDR3 length is 15 residues. The V gene's germline CDR1 is LGHDT and CDR2 YNNKEL (reference sequence). As DNA, the CDR3 is TGTGCCAGCAGTCATGCGATGGAGGGGTGGACTGAAGCTTTCTTT. The encoded protein is CASSHAMEGWTEAFF.

The rearrangement links TRBV7-6 to TRBJ2-2; 7 nucleotides agree with TRBD2. V dropped 0 bases and J dropped 5; count of bases not matched to a gene: 6. Germline CDR1 and CDR2: SGHVS and FNYEAQ. This CDR3 spans 16 amino acids. The CDR3: CASSLAGEAGTGELFF. DNA for the CDR3: TGTGCCAGCAGCTTAGCGGGGGAAGCGGGGACCGGGGAGCTGTTTTTT.

A single count supports this clone. This chain joins TRBV3-1 (or the pseudogene TRBV3-2) and TRBJ2-7; no clear D. V shed 0 bases and J shed 7 bases, with 10 bases lying between them. CDR3 length: 13 residues. Germline CDR1 reads LGHDT; CDR2 reads YNNKEL (reference sequence). This CDR3 is CASSQEVQSEQYF. CDR3 DNA sequence: TGTGCCAGCAGCCAAGAAGTACAGTCTGAGCAGTACTTC.

The chain carries TRBV7-9 and TRBJ2-1; TRBD2 aligns across 7 bases. Germline CDR1 is SEHNR and CDR2 is FQNEAQ (reference sequence). The CDR3 spans 15 residues. With 2 bases clipped from V and 5 bases from J, the junction kept 6 bases outside the gene matches. The CDR3 region has the DNA TGTGCCAGCAGCTTATCCAGCGGGAACAACAATGAGCAGTTCTTC. This sequence encodes CASSLSSGNNNEQFF.

The rearrangement uses TRBV5-1 and TRBJ2-1, with 12 bases aligning to TRBD2. This CDR3 has 15 amino acids. Germline V gene data show CDR1 as SGHRS and CDR2 as YFSETQ. The V segment lost 2 bases and the J segment 7 bases; nucleotides outside the gene matches: 4. The CDR3 DNA follows: TGCGCCAGCAGCTTCCTAGCGGGAGGGCCGAATGAGCAGTTCTTC. This translates into CASSFLAGGPNEQFF.

This clone was seen a single time. The J gene is TRBJ2-2, the V gene TRBV24-1, with D perhaps matching TRBD1 (5 bases). This CDR3 is built from 16 residues. CDR1 is KGHDR and CDR2 is SFDVKD in the germline V gene. V lost 4 bases and J lost 7, with 18 bases in between. The CDR3 sequence is CATSDRQNTGIGELFF. CDR3 sequence (DNA): TGTGCCACCAGTGACAGACAGAACACAGGTATCGGGGAGCTGTTTTTT.

This chain uses TRBV28 with TRBJ2-1, with TRBD1 matching 7 bases. Per the germline V gene, CDR1 is MDHEN and CDR2 is SYDVKM. V dropped 4 bases and J dropped 9; count of bases not matched to a gene: 9. This CDR3 region has 14 residues. CDR3 in DNA: TGTGCCAGCAGTTCATTCGACAGGGATCTTGAGCAGTTCTTC. It yields the protein CASSSFDRDLEQFF.

The CDR3 sequence is CASGQGPEQYF. In DNA, the CDR3 is TGTGCCAGCGGACAGGGACCCGAGCAGTACTTC. J is TRBJ2-7 and V is TRBV7-6; the match to TRBD1 covers 8 bases. V dropped 8 bases and J dropped 6; count of bases not matched to a gene: 3. The germline V gene encodes CDR1 SGHVS and CDR2 FNYEAQ. The CDR3 covers 11 residues.

The CDR3, as DNA: TGTGCCAGCAGCGCGGGGTCTTACGGTCAGCCCCAGCATTTT. It is translated as CASSAGSYGQPQHF. The rearrangement joins TRBV9 to TRBJ1-5; D not resolved. V shed 3 bases and J shed 6 bases, with 13 bases lying between them. CDR1 SGDLS and CDR2 YYNGEE come from the germline V gene. The CDR3 length is 14 residues.

This chain connects TRBV28 to TRBJ2-1; D might be TRBD2 (5 bases). The CDR3 sequence is 13 residues long. Looked up from germline, CDR1 is MDHEN and CDR2 is SYDVKM. V was pared by 2 bases and J by 7 bases, with 9 bases between. The CDR3 sequence is CASSLASFNEQFF. The CDR3 DNA is TGTGCCAGCAGTTTAGCTAGCTTTAATGAGCAGTTCTTC. The full variable domain, with the rest looked up from reference TRBV28 and TRBJ2-1, is DVKVTQSSRYLVKRTGEKVFLECVQDMDHENMFWYRQDPGLGLRLIYFSYDVKMKEKGDIPEGYSVSREKKERFSLILESASTNQTSMYLCASSLASFNEQFFGPGTRLTVL.

The CDR3, as DNA: TGTGCCAGCAGCCAAGAAAGGGGGCGGGCTGACTATGGCTACACCTTC. Encoded protein: CASSQERGRADYGYTF. This rearrangement joins TRBV3-1 (or the pseudogene TRBV3-2) to TRBJ1-2, with TRBD1 matching 7 bases. This CDR3 is 16 amino acids long. Germline loops: CDR1 LGHDT, CDR2 YNNKEL (reference sequence). The J segment lost 3 bases and the V segment lost 0 bases, leaving 7 bases of the junction unmatched.

The V gene is TRBV27, the J gene TRBJ2-1; TRBD2 matches 15 bases. V dropped 5 bases and J dropped 3; count of bases not matched to a gene: 14. CDR3 length equals 20 residues. The V gene's germline CDR1 is MNHEY and CDR2 SMNVEV (reference sequence). CDR3 nucleotide sequence: TGTGCCAGCAGTGTACTTTCCGGGACTAGCGGGAGGAGGAACTACAATGAGCAGTTCTTC. It translates to CASSVLSGTSGRRNYNEQFF.

The chain links TRBV30 to TRBJ2-5, with a possible D match to TRBD2 (6 bases). The V and J ends lost 6 bases and 5 bases respectively, with 19 bases between them. This CDR3 spans 14 amino acids. CDR1 and CDR2 (germline): GTSNPN, SVGIG (reference sequence). The CDR3 spells CACLSTRGGETQYF. CDR3 nucleotide sequence: TGTGCCTGCCTCAGCACGCGGGGCGGGGAGACCCAGTACTTC. The full variable domain, with the rest looked up from reference TRBV30 and TRBJ2-5, is SQTIHQWPATLVQPVGSPLSLECTVEGTSNPNLYWYRQAAGRGLQLLFYSVGIGQISSEVPQNLSASRPQDRQFILSSKKLLLSDSGFYLCACLSTRGGETQYFGPGTRLLVL.

The chain has TRBV28 and TRBJ1-5; tentatively, D is TRBD1 (6 bases). Germline CDR1 and CDR2: MDHEN and SYDVKM. The CDR3 runs 15 residues. Trimming took off 8 bases at V and 4 bases at J, with 18 bases between the two ends. The CDR3 coding sequence is TGTGCCAGCGCCCCAGGGGCTCTTCGGAATCAGCCCCAGCATTTT. As protein: CASAPGALRNQPQHF.

Only a few counts were recorded for this clone. The chain combines TRBV30 with TRBJ2-1, with 10 bases that match TRBD2. Germline values: CDR1 GTSNPN, CDR2 SVGIG (reference sequence). V dropped 5 bases and J dropped 3; count of bases not matched to a gene: 4. This CDR3 spans 14 amino acids. The CDR3 here is CAWEREGGYNEQFF. The DNA for the CDR3 is TGTGCCTGGGAGCGGGAGGGAGGCTACAATGAGCAGTTCTTC.

The CDR3 region has the DNA TGTGCCAGCAGCCAAATGGGAGAGGACCCCTACAATGAGCAGTTCTTC. It is translated as CASSQMGEDPYNEQFF. The chain links TRBV14 to TRBJ2-1; weak D call: TRBD2 (5 bases). CDR3 length: 16 amino acids. V was trimmed by 2 bases and J by 2 bases, leaving 13 bases between them. Germline CDR1 and CDR2: SGHDN and FVKESK.